A single sample gave rise to the 25 T cell receptor beta chains below, sequenced in a study of blood T cells in healthy people across ages. Through a sample-barcoded 5' primer and a J-beta primer mix, a second PCR was run for roughly 7 to 11 cycles. TCRdb redid the calling of the 5' RACE reads with MiXCR, one entry per CDR3 protein. This sample has hundreds of thousands of distinct CDR3 sequences, with roughly 20% found just once. Sequenced: blood. The source of these receptors is a man in his 70s in good health.

The rearrangement joins TRBV3-1 to TRBJ2-4; TRBD1 is a possible D gene (6 bases). CDR3 length: 15 residues. Germline V gene data show CDR1 as LGHDT and CDR2 as YNNKEL (reference sequence). Between the trimmed V and J ends, which lost 3 bases and 9 bases, there was a span of 18 bases. Written as DNA, the CDR3 is TGTGCCAGCAGCCACGGATGGGAACAGGGCACCATTCAGTACTTC. It is translated as CASSHGWEQGTIQYF.

The chain employs TRBV27 and TRBJ2-2, with TRBD1 as a possible D gene (5 bases). V gave up 3 bases and J gave up 5 bases, with 16 bases separating them. This CDR3 is 16 amino acids long. Germline lookup yields CDR1 MNHEY and CDR2 SMNVEV (reference sequence). CDR3 in DNA: TGTGCCAGCAGTTTGGGGCCAGGGCTCGGGACCGGGGAGCTGTTTTTT. Its protein is CASSLGPGLGTGELFF.

This rearrangement joins TRBV20-1 to TRBJ2-7; TRBD2 matches at 9 bases. Germline V gene sequence: CDR1 DFQATT, CDR2 SNEGSKA (reference sequence). The CDR3 is 14 amino acids. V was clipped by 4 bases and J by 2 bases; unmatched bases: 6. This CDR3 is CSAIRSGGTYEQYF. CDR3 DNA sequence: TGCAGTGCTATTCGTAGCGGGGGAACCTACGAGCAGTACTTC.

The chain combines TRBV7-9 with TRBJ2-1; D is ambiguous. Germline V gives CDR1 SEHNR, CDR2 FQNEAQ (reference sequence). The CDR3 extends over 13 amino acids. The V end lost 3 bases, the J end lost 5 bases, and 8 bases lay between the germline ends. The CDR3 coding sequence is TGTGCCAGCAGCTTTTACAGCCACAATGAGCAGTTCTTC. It is translated as CASSFYSHNEQFF.

This clonotype has a handful of counts. The chain couples TRBV6-1 to TRBJ2-1; weak D call: TRBD1 (6 bases). The DNA end lines up better with TRBJ2-7; the J call may be wrong. The germline V gene encodes CDR1 MNHNS and CDR2 SASEGT. This CDR3 has 15 amino acids. CDR3 bases: TGTGCCGCGGAATACAGACAGGAAGGCCCTTACGAGCAGTACTTC. It codes for CAAEYRQEGPYEQYF.

In this sample, this clonotype turned up a few times. This chain links TRBV6-2 or TRBV6-3 with TRBJ2-1, with TRBD2 identical over 8 bases. Germline trimming cut 4 bases from V and 3 bases from J; bases unmatched to any gene: 14. The CDR3 is 18 amino acids. Germline V gives CDR1 MNHEY, CDR2 SVGEGT. The CDR3 here is CASSWNLGAGGDYNEQFF. CDR3 nucleotides: TGTGCCAGCAGTTGGAACCTTGGGGCGGGAGGAGACTACAATGAGCAGTTCTTC.

The chain joins TRBV20-1 to TRBJ2-5, with D perhaps TRBD2 (5 bases). Trimming removed 4 bases at V and 0 bases at J, with 12 bases between. The CDR3 has 14 amino acids. The V gene's germline CDR1 is DFQATT and CDR2 SNEGSKA (reference sequence). DNA for the CDR3: TGCAGTGCTATCCGAAGCGGCTACCAAGAGACCCAGTACTTC. Its protein product is CSAIRSGYQETQYF.

This clonotype was detected only a few times. This rearrangement joins TRBV28 to TRBJ2-5; D may be TRBD1 (6 bases). The ends were cut back, 5 bases at V and 0 bases at J, with 16 bases in the middle. CDR1 and CDR2 from the germline V gene are MDHEN and SYDVKM. This CDR3 comprises 16 residues. As DNA, the CDR3 is TGTGCCAGCAGTCCCTCGGACAGCGGTTACCAAGAGACCCAGTACTTC. Amino acids: CASSPSDSGYQETQYF.

This chain links TRBV24-1 with TRBJ2-1; TRBD1 is a possible D gene (5 bases). V was shortened by 10 bases and J by 4 bases, with 13 bases between the two germline ends. CDR1 is KGHDR and CDR2 is SFDVKD in the germline V gene. There are 13 residues in the CDR3. CDR3 residues: CATGRAVYNEQFF. CDR3 bases: TGTGCCACGGGGCGCGCGGTGTACAATGAGCAGTTCTTC.

This chain connects TRBV7-2 to TRBJ2-1; the D is unclear. The end of the DNA fits TRBJ2-7 better, so the J call may be wrong. CDR3 length: 12 residues. Germline values: CDR1 SGHTA, CDR2 FQGNSA. The CDR3 DNA sequence: TGTGCCAGCAGCTTAGCGAGGCACGAGCAGTACTTC. Translated: CASSLARHEQYF.

V is TRBV7-9 and J is TRBJ2-4; maybe TRBD1 (5 bases). This CDR3 has 16 residues. Germline CDR1 and CDR2: SEHNR and FQNEAQ (reference sequence). Trimming cost V 5 bases and J 5 bases, with 19 bases left between them. The CDR3 bases are TGTGCCAGCAGCCCGTTAAAGGGGTATCGGGAAAACATTCAGTACTTC. Encoded protein: CASSPLKGYRENIQYF.

This chain connects TRBV5-1 to TRBJ2-2; D is uncertain. Germline V CDR1 and CDR2: SGHRS, YFSETQ. V dropped 0 bases and J dropped 4 bases, with 7 bases sitting between them. The CDR3 sequence is 14 residues long. This CDR3 reads CASSLVQATGELFF. The CDR3 nucleotides read TGCGCCAGCAGCTTGGTTCAGGCCACCGGGGAGCTGTTTTTT.

The CDR3 loop is CSARAGAAGELFF. CDR3 DNA sequence: TGCAGTGCTAGGGCGGGAGCCGCCGGGGAGCTGTTTTTT. The gene calls are TRBV20-1 and TRBJ2-2, with 7 bases aligning to TRBD2. This CDR3 comprises 13 residues. The germline V gene has CDR1 DFQATT and CDR2 SNEGSKA (reference sequence). V lost 3 bases to trimming and J lost 6 bases; unmatched junction nucleotides: 4.

CDR3 nucleotide sequence: TGCAGTGCTAGCGTCACACAGGGTCGGCCTGAGCAGTTCTTC. Protein product: CSASVTQGRPEQFF. The V call is TRBV20-1, the J call TRBJ2-1; a weak D match, TRBD1 (6 bases). The V end lost 3 bases, the J end lost 9 bases, and 18 bases lay between the germline ends. Germline values: CDR1 DFQATT, CDR2 SNEGSKA (reference sequence). The CDR3 consists of 14 residues.

This clonotype was counted a few times. The chain carries TRBV5-1 and TRBJ1-2; 8 bases fit TRBD1. The germline V gene encodes CDR1 SGHRS and CDR2 YFSETQ. The V gene end was trimmed by 4 bases and the J gene end by 7 bases; junction bases not matched to a gene: 12. The CDR3 totals 15 residues. The CDR3 spells CASSTEQGVGGGYTF. The CDR3 nucleotides read TGCGCCAGCAGCACTGAACAGGGGGTTGGTGGTGGCTACACCTTC.

CDR3 in amino acids: CASSSQGTSGIGEQFF. For the CDR3, the DNA is TGCGCCAGCAGCTCACAGGGGACTAGCGGGATCGGTGAGCAGTTCTTC. The chain employs TRBV5-1 and TRBJ2-5; 13 nucleotides align to TRBD2. The J call may be faulty, since TRBJ2-1 better matches the DNA end. This CDR3 comprises 16 residues. CDR1 is SGHRS and CDR2 is YFSETQ in the germline V gene.

There are a few counts of this clonotype. V usage is TRBV6-1 and J usage is TRBJ2-7, with TRBD1 matching 9 bases. Trimming removed 8 bases from V and 3 bases from J; junction bases left unmatched: 11. This CDR3 region has 15 residues. Germline V gives CDR1 MNHNS, CDR2 SASEGT. The CDR3 loop reads CASGAPGQGIYEQYF. Written as DNA, the CDR3 is TGTGCCAGCGGTGCACCCGGACAGGGGATCTACGAGCAGTACTTC.

This clonotype was counted a few times. The rearrangement uses TRBV12-3 or TRBV12-4 and TRBJ1-2; tentatively, D is TRBD1 (5 bases). The CDR3 extends over 16 amino acids. V dropped 5 bases and J dropped 8 bases, with 24 bases sitting between them. The CDR3 region has the DNA TGTGCCAGCAGTGATTCAAAGGGGCTCAGGACTATGGGCTACACCTTC. Translation: CASSDSKGLRTMGYTF.

The genes are TRBV18 and TRBJ2-4; D is possibly TRBD2 (5 bases). The CDR3 loop spans 13 amino acids. The V and J ends lost 3 bases and 5 bases respectively, with 8 bases between them. Germline values: CDR1 KGHSH, CDR2 LQKENI. The CDR3 reads CASSPTRENIQYF. The CDR3 region has the DNA TGTGCCAGCTCACCCACTAGAGAAAACATTCAGTACTTC.

The genes are TRBV7-2 and TRBJ2-3, with D perhaps assigned TRBD1 or TRBD2 (5 bases each). V was clipped by 1 base and J by 1 base, with 9 bases between them. Looked up from germline, CDR1 is SGHTA and CDR2 is FQGNSA. The CDR3 consists of 15 residues. This CDR3 is CASSLDRDRTDTQYF. CDR3 DNA sequence: TGTGCCAGCAGCTTAGACCGGGACCGCACAGATACGCAGTATTTT.

V is TRBV2 and J is TRBJ1-2, with 9 bases lining up with TRBD1. CDR1 SNHLY and CDR2 FYNNEI come from the germline V gene. The CDR3 is made up of 14 amino acids. V was clipped by 10 bases and J by 3 bases; unmatched bases: 9. CDR3 sequence reads: CAIKGQGFYYGYTF. CDR3 nucleotide sequence: TGTGCCATCAAGGGACAGGGTTTTTACTATGGCTACACCTTC.

V and J are TRBV4-3 and TRBJ2-5; TRBD1 aligns across 7 bases. TRBJ2-7 matches the DNA end more closely, so the J call is doubtful. The length of the CDR3 is 16 residues. Looked up from germline, CDR1 is LGHNA and CDR2 is YSLEER. CDR3: CASSQVHGVSGGEQYF. DNA of the CDR3: TGCGCCAGCAGCCAAGTCCATGGGGTATCAGGGGGCGAGCAGTACTTC.

The genes are TRBV6-2 or TRBV6-3 and TRBJ2-7; 7 positions agree with TRBD2. Germline V gene sequence: CDR1 MNHEY, CDR2 SVGEGT. The CDR3 is 15 residues long. V gave up 5 bases and J gave up 0 bases; unmatched junction bases: 7. The CDR3 sequence: CASSTGLTSSYEQYF. CDR3 nucleotide sequence: TGTGCCAGCAGTACGGGACTAACTAGCTCCTACGAGCAGTACTTC.

This clonotype was found a few times. The rearrangement links TRBV20-1 to TRBJ1-2; perhaps TRBD1 as D (6 bases). The CDR3 spans 14 residues. The germline V gene has CDR1 DFQATT and CDR2 SNEGSKA (reference sequence). Trimming took 5 bases from V and 4 from J, leaving 17 bases between them. This chain's CDR3 is CSAAPGQLSYGYTF. DNA for the CDR3: TGCAGTGCTGCCCCTGGACAGCTCTCCTATGGCTACACCTTC.

This clonotype was detected only a few times. The chain links TRBV28 to TRBJ2-7; 12 bases map to TRBD2. Germline lookup yields CDR1 MDHEN and CDR2 SYDVKM. This CDR3 has 16 residues. With V trimmed by 6 bases and J by 1 base, 7 bases remained unmatched. The CDR3 region has the DNA TGTGCCAGCAGCCCGATGACTAGCGGGAGTTCCTACGAGCAGTACTTC. Its protein product is CASSPMTSGSSYEQYF.